A selection of T cell receptor beta chains follows, all from one sample in a study of shared clonotypes between healthy human individuals. Profiled with immunoSEQ multiplex PCR; TCRdb holds only in-frame clones, not every one. The table lists about half a million clones, 79% of them singletons. Source material: PBMCs. Every receptor here comes from a woman aged 40 to 50 in good health. Some clones in this sample may be carry-over from other donors' samples. Both conserved end residues are part of each CDR3. A D gene is named only where the DNA matches it firmly. Clone size, where shown, is once, few, many, or a class for clones that have expanded.

v_gene	d_gene	abundance	j_gene	CDR3aa	CDR3nt
TRBV28	-	few	TRBJ1-4	CASSLRQKNEKLFF	TGTGCCAGCAGTTTACGACAGAAAAATGAAAAACTGTTTTTT
TRBV5-1	-	once	TRBJ2-3	CASSLGGKYTDTQYF	TGCGCCAGCAGCTTGGGCGGAAAATACACAGATACGCAGTATTTT
TRBV7-8	TRBD1	-	TRBJ1-2	CATQGGARGYGYTF	TGTGCCACCCAGGGGGGGGCCCGGGGCTATGGCTACACCTTC
TRBV19	TRBD1	once	TRBJ1-1	CASSIDLGGQGLAEAFF	TGTGCCAGTAGTATAGATTTGGGGGGACAGGGACTAGCTGAAGCTTTCTTT
TRBV5-1	-	-	TRBJ2-3	CASGVTGLSTDTQYF	TGCGCCAGCGGCGTCACAGGGCTCAGCACAGATACGCAGTATTTT
TRBV6-4	-	once	TRBJ2-6	CASSPTFTTSGANVLTF	TGTGCCAGCAGTCCCACCTTTACCACCTCTGGGGCCAACGTCCTGACTTTC
TRBV18	-	-	TRBJ1-2	CASSPLAGELYGYTF	TGTGCCAGCTCACCACTCGCAGGGGAGTTGTATGGCTACACCTTC
TRBV28	-	-	TRBJ2-1	CAGLCEGRSSYNEQFF	TGTGCCGGGTTATGCGAGGGACGTAGCTCCTACAATGAGCAGTTCTTC
TRBV4-2	TRBD1	once	TRBJ1-1	CASSPWTGIADTGALF	TGTGCCAGCAGCCCGTGGACAGGGATTGCGGACACTGGAGCTTTATTT
TRBV28	-	once	TRBJ2-1	CASRIRGRGDYNEQFF	TGTGCCAGCAGAATCAGGGGGAGGGGTGACTACAATGAGCAGTTCTTC
TRBV7-2	TRBD1	few	TRBJ1-1	CASSLAGTVNTEAFF	TGTGCCAGCAGCTTAGCGGGGACAGTGAACACTGAAGCTTTCTTT
TRBV11-3	TRBD2	-	TRBJ2-1	CASSLSGNNEQFF	TGTGCCAGCAGCTTGAGCGGGAACAATGAGCAGTTCTTC
TRBV7-8	-	-	TRBJ2-7	CASSLDIPYEQYF	TGTGCCAGCAGCCTAGACATCCCCTACGAGCAGTACTTC
TRBV29-1	TRBD2	once	TRBJ2-2	CSVAASGPGELFF	TGCAGCGTTGCAGCTAGCGGGCCCGGGGAGCTGTTTTTT
TRBV7-2	-	-	TRBJ1-5	CASSSPDSAINQPQHF	TGTGCCAGCAGCTCTCCGGACAGTGCCATCAATCAGCCCCAGCATTTT
TRBV19	-	many	TRBJ2-7	CASNRGPVDYEQYF	TGTGCCAGTAATCGGGGTCCGGTGGACTACGAGCAGTACTTC
TRBV18	-	few	TRBJ1-1	CASSPTSGWENTEAFF	TGTGCCAGCTCACCCACCTCGGGCTGGGAGAACACTGAAGCTTTCTTT
TRBV7-3	TRBD1	-	TRBJ2-5	CASSQGQQETQYF	TGTGCCAGCAGCCAGGGACAGCAAGAGACCCAGTACTTC
TRBV21-1	-	-	TRBJ2-7	CASSKRDRDQKTSYEQYF	TGTGCCAGCAGCAAAAGGGACAGGGACCAGAAGACCTCCTACGAGCAGTACTTC
TRBV7-2	-	-	TRBJ2-7	CASSLDRDSTYEQYF	TGTGCCAGCAGCTTGGACCGGGACTCCACCTACGAGCAGTACTTC
TRBV5-1	-	-	TRBJ2-5	CASSVGLPRGETQYF	TGCGCCAGCAGCGTTGGACTGCCTCGAGGAGAGACCCAGTACTTC
TRBV2	-	once	TRBJ2-3	CASSDGGGGPVDTQYF	TGTGCCAGCAGTGATGGAGGGGGAGGGCCAGTAGATACGCAGTATTTT
TRBV2	TRBD1	few	TRBJ1-4	CASSGTTGYREKLFF	TGTGCCAGCAGTGGGACGACAGGGTACCGGGAAAAACTGTTTTTT
TRBV6-5	-	many	TRBJ1-1	CASGRQPNTEAFF	TGTGCCAGCGGGAGACAGCCGAACACTGAAGCTTTCTTT
TRBV4-2	TRBD2	-	TRBJ2-7	CASRHEPSGSYEQYF	TGTGCCAGCAGGCACGAACCTAGCGGGAGCTACGAGCAGTACTTC
TRBV7-2	-	-	TRBJ2-7	CASSLGGTDPYEQYF	TGTGCCAGCAGCTTAGGGGGGACGGACCCATACGAGCAGTACTTC
TRBV13	-	-	TRBJ1-2	CASSEMDRYPYGYTF	TGTGCCAGCAGCGAAATGGACCGCTACCCCTATGGCTACACCTTC
TRBV5-5	-	-	TRBJ1-2	CASSLISNYGYTF	TGTGCCAGCAGCTTGATCAGTAACTATGGCTACACCTTC
TRBV29-1	-	-	TRBJ2-7	CSATTVYYEQYF	TGCAGCGCCACGACAGTATACTACGAGCAGTACTTC
TRBV7-9	TRBD2	-	TRBJ2-7	CASSLSGGTYEQYF	TGTGCCAGCAGCCTATCGGGGGGGACCTACGAGCAGTACTTC
TRBV4-2	-	-	TRBJ2-3	CASSQDGESTDTQYF	TGTGCCAGCAGCCAAGATGGCGAAAGCACAGATACGCAGTATTTT
TRBV18	TRBD2	-	TRBJ2-2	CASSPGQAGGTGELFF	TGTGCCAGCTCACCAGGGCAGGCGGGAGGCACCGGGGAGCTGTTTTTT
TRBV14	-	-	TRBJ2-1	CASSQAFSYNEQFF	TGTGCCAGCAGTCAAGCCTTCTCCTACAATGAGCAGTTCTTC
TRBV4-2	-	-	TRBJ1-4	CASSQVQGEKLFF	TGTGCCAGCAGCCAAGTGCAGGGGGAAAAACTGTTTTTT
TRBV10-3	-	-	TRBJ2-3	CAISLSTDTYTQYF	TGTGCCATCAGCCTAAGTACGGACACTTATACGCAGTATTTT
TRBV5-4	TRBD1	few	TRBJ1-3	CASSGAGGPSGNTIYF	TGTGCCAGCAGCGGGGCAGGGGGCCCCTCTGGAAACACCATATATTTT
TRBV5-4	TRBD2	few	TRBJ2-5	CASSFSGSWETQYF	TGTGCCAGCAGCTTTAGCGGGAGTTGGGAGACCCAGTACTTC
TRBV7-9	TRBD1	-	TRBJ1-1	CASSLSGPRGTEAFF	TGTGCCAGCAGCTTATCGGGACCCAGGGGGACTGAAGCTTTCTTT
TRBV10-3	TRBD2	many	TRBJ2-1	CAIRTSGIYNEQFF	TGTGCCATCAGGACTAGCGGGATATACAATGAGCAGTTCTTC
TRBV28	-	once	TRBJ1-2	CASSSGPGHRGGGYTF	TGTGCCAGCAGTTCGGGACCGGGACACCGGGGAGGTGGCTACACCTTC
TRBV19	TRBD1	few	TRBJ2-4	CASSTVPGQAKNIQYF	TGTGCCAGTAGTACCGTACCGGGACAGGCCAAAAACATTCAGTACTTC
TRBV4-3	TRBD1	-	TRBJ1-1	CASSQDGRDRGAFF	TGCGCCAGCAGCCAAGATGGTCGGGACAGGGGAGCTTTCTTT
TRBV30	-	-	TRBJ2-7	CAWSVRPGAGEQYF	TGTGCCTGGAGTGTACGCCCGGGGGCAGGGGAGCAGTACTTC
TRBV5-1	-	few	TRBJ2-2	CASSLSPSLGELFF	TGCGCCAGCAGCTTGAGTCCCAGCCTCGGGGAGCTGTTTTTT
TRBV30	TRBD2	-	TRBJ2-5	CAWSQGLGVQETQYF	TGTGCCTGGAGTCAGGGACTAGGGGTCCAAGAGACCCAGTACTTC
TRBV30	-	few	TRBJ2-7	CARTEGHEQYF	TGTGCCCGGACAGAGGGGCACGAGCAGTACTTC
TRBV11-3	-	-	TRBJ2-1	CASSPPDSSYNEQFF	TGTGCCAGCAGCCCACCAGACAGTTCCTACAATGAGCAGTTCTTC
TRBV6-4	-	few	TRBJ1-2	CASRRSGGGSGYTF	TGTGCCAGCAGACGTTCGGGGGGAGGATCTGGCTACACCTTC
TRBV5-5	TRBD1	-	TRBJ2-2	CASSYNRDRNTGELFF	TGTGCCAGCAGCTACAACCGGGACAGGAACACCGGGGAGCTGTTTTTT